This T cell receptor beta chain appears in the sequencing data of a study of patients and donors after allogeneic stem cell transplantation. MiXCR, applied by TCRdb to the RT-PCR reads, yields one record per CDR3 protein. Among hundreds of thousands of distinct CDR3 sequences listed, around 15% were seen once. The CDR3 is made up of 17 amino acids. The junction had 10 bases not matched to a gene; V was cut back by 3 bases and J by 4 bases. The clonotype originates from a human donor who was either an allogeneic HSCT recipient or a stem cell or donor lymphocyte infusion donor (not recorded which). It is not recorded whose cells these are; they may come from a transplant donor. Input material: blood, either unsorted or a sorted T cell fraction (not recorded which). V and J are TRBV12-3 or TRBV12-4 and TRBJ2-2; 8 bases align to TRBD2. The CDR3 spells CASSFRNLAGGTGELFF. The CDR3 DNA reads as TGTGCCAGCAGTTTTAGGAATCTAGCGGGCGGCACCGGGGAGCTGTTTTTT.